Described below is a single T cell receptor beta chain sequence and its context. This CDR3 is built from 15 residues. V gave up 2 bases and J gave up 0 bases, with 7 bases separating them. Germline V lookup: CDR1 SGHVS, CDR2 FNYEAQ. Per the original data handling: Cell counts per sample came from amplifying reference gene primers. Assay used: immunoSEQ multiplex PCR; TCRdb lists only in-frame clones, some missing. The DNA gave D and trimming, while V, J and clone size come from that table. The sample records about 140,000 clones, 65% to 90% being singletons. This sample was taken from a study of blood T cell repertoires in COVID-19. Study background: Whether acute or convalescent, the COVID-19 samples came from the United States, Italy and Spain. T cells, B-cell-depleted T cells, or PBMCs supplied cDNA or gDNA.

The chain has TRBV7-6 and TRBJ2-2; possibly TRBD1 for D (5 bases). This clonotype was obtained from a man aged 50 to 59 with acute or convalescent COVID-19. Specimen: peripheral blood. The chain's CDR3 is CASSLQGPNTGELFF. As DNA, the CDR3 is TGTGCCAGCAGCTTACAGGGCCCGAACACCGGGGAGCTGTTTTTT.